What follows is one T cell receptor (beta chain) and its context. The antigen is not known. This sample was taken from a study of cytomegalovirus exposure and HLA in healthy donors. Study-wide findings and caveats: Immune exposure data for these donors was limited to CMV serostatus.

While unrecorded immune exposures were likely, the donors were nominally healthy when sampled. PCR was performed using 60 Vbeta and 13 Jbeta primers. How the authors handled the data: About 11 million of 75 million to 85 million unique TCR beta chains were shared, per a later count. The table came from immunoSEQ multiplex PCR; TCRdb's copy has only in-frame clones and leaves some out. For V, J and clone size, that table is used; D and trimming come from the DNA. Seen here are under 200,000 clones, roughly 80% observed once, and the top ten hold more than 4%. CDR3 length: 14 residues. V lost 5 bases and J 4 bases, leaving 11 bases between the germline ends. Germline values: CDR1 SNHLY, CDR2 FYNNEI.

The chain carries TRBV2 and TRBJ1-4; unclear D gene. The specimen sequenced was PBMCs. The origin of this receptor is a male donor in good health and CMV-seronegative. The CDR3: CASSHRDHNEKLFF. CDR3 nucleotides: TGTGCCAGCAGTCACCGGGATCATAATGAAAAACTGTTTTTT.